Listed here is a single T cell receptor beta chain. Antigen unknown. The sample originates from a study of cytomegalovirus exposure and HLA in healthy donors. Germline V CDR1 and CDR2: MGHRA, YSYEKL. Trimming cost V 0 bases and J 2 bases; bases outside gene matches: 3. The CDR3 extends over 16 amino acids. Regarding the study as a whole: Some TCR beta chains (about 170 of them) were listed as cytomegalovirus-associated. Sequencing likely generated an artifact that appeared as a cluster of highly shared sequence variants. In a later analysis, DRB1 alleles had the most associated TCRs; HLA-C alleles the fewest.

The PCR had 60 Vbeta and 13 Jbeta primers. The assay was immunoSEQ multiplex PCR, and TCRdb's table has in-frame clones only and misses some. The repertoire includes approximately 89,000 clones, roughly 80% of them detected once, and 1.4% sits in the top ten. This clonotype was sampled from a male donor in good health and CMV-seronegative. Source material: PBMCs. The chain joins TRBV4-1 to TRBJ2-1; 8 bases map to TRBD2. The CDR3 bases are TGCGCCAGCAGCCAAGATGGGCGGGGGGCCTACAATGAGCAGTTCTTC. It codes for CASSQDGRGAYNEQFF.